This T cell receptor beta chain originates from a study of T cell clusters in autoimmune cytopenias (dated by TCRdb to the late 2010s). A note on the overall study: Per sample, TRB sequencing gave a median depth of roughly 50,000 reads and a median of 2,350 distinct TRB clonotypes. Peripheral blood TRB and IGH repertoires were sequenced in autoimmune cytopenia patients at active disease and during treatment follow-up, alongside healthy, CLL and autoimmune hepatitis controls. The study aimed to test whether autoimmune cytopenia patients carry a disease-specific immune repertoire signature usable as a blood-based biomarker. Paper-wide results and their limitations: The T cell clusters were defined only in silico, and the functional role of the clusters still needed to be validated experimentally. GLIPH suggested that primary autoimmune cytopenia patients lacked physiological T cell clusters: roughly 50 clusters were exclusive to healthy donors versus 17 exclusive to patients. TRB repertoire shifts, with less even repertoires in secondary cytopenia and CLL, mostly reflected lymphoma bias rather than autoimmunity. The cluster-lack signature was not observed for secondary cytopenia versus CLL, as the signature was apparently masked by the dominant lymphoma-associated repertoire. Healthy donors showed around 3.1-fold more exclusive TRB clusters than active autoimmune hepatitis patients, consistent with an autoimmunity-wide signature.

Multiplex PCR with a touch-down protocol amplified TRB rearrangements, with the TRB-A and TRB-B primer pools combined in a single tube. Two consecutive PCR reactions with Phusion HS II polymerase added Illumina adapters and sample indices to the amplicons. Amplicons were gel-purified with the NucleoSpin Gel and PCR Clean-up kit, then quantified by Qubit and quality-checked on an Agilent 2100 Bioanalyzer. Sequencing of the libraries was done on an Illumina MiSeq with 600-cycle, single-indexed, paired-end runs. For the original study's pipeline: TRB reads were aligned and assembled with MiXCR version 2.1.12 using the default MiXCR reference library. A clone was defined by each unique CDR3 nucleotide sequence, and the analysis included only productive sequences supported by at least two reads. Repertoire diversity was assessed by alpha-parameterized diversity profiles (alpha 0 to 5), including Shannon (alpha 1) and Simpson (alpha 2) indices, computed with an R script. The tcR package was used to compute combinatorial TRB VJ usage, and cohorts were compared on this usage by principal component analysis with ade4. GLIPH was used to cluster TCRbeta CDR3s in pairs of cohorts matched for age and read depth, and a Wilcoxon test was used to compare cluster frequencies. The reads underwent TCRdb reprocessing, giving one record for each CDR3 protein sequence and no DNA. These V and J calls rely on TCRdb rather than the paper's analysis. The data table for this sample lists 2,300 or so distinct CDR3 sequences. Together, the top ten hold almost 30% of the sample.

Per sample, around 230 ng of peripheral blood genomic DNA, about 38,000 genome equivalents, was used for TRB amplification. As to this clonotype: No antigen is known for it.

The CDR3 goes from the cysteine to the phenylalanine over 15 residues. There is no recorded DNA. The germline V gene provides CDR1 SGHTA and CDR2 FQGNSA. This TCR was recovered from a human donor with an autoimmune cytopenia or autoimmune hepatitis (not recorded which). Sample: peripheral blood. The rearranged segments are TRBV7-2 and TRBJ1-3. CDR3 sequence: CASSSGPFSGNTIYF.